The 18 T cell receptor beta chains given below trace back to one sample, sequenced in a study of technical replicates of blood from a handful of donors. Measured with immunoSEQ multiplex PCR; TCRdb has only the in-frame clones, and not every one. Of about 76,000 clones detected, around 94% appear once; the ten largest clones hold 0.3% to 0.5%. The sequenced sample was T cells isolated from PBMCs. These TCRs come from a human donor in good health.

This clone occurred a few times. J is TRBJ1-5 and V is TRBV7-2; D possibly corresponds to TRBD1 (5 bases). V lost 2 bases to trimming and J lost 9 bases, with 11 bases between them. The CDR3 is made up of 13 amino acids. Germline CDR1 reads SGHTA; CDR2 reads FQGNSA. The CDR3 sequence: CASSLQGIGPQHF. In DNA form, the CDR3 reads TGTGCCAGCAGCTTACAGGGTATTGGGCCCCAGCATTTT.

This chain links TRBV19 with TRBJ2-1; 7 bases agree with TRBD2. V lost 5 bases and J lost 7; bases outside the gene matches: 11. From germline, CDR1 is LNHDA and CDR2 SQIVND (reference sequence). CDR3 length: 15 residues. The CDR3: CASSGSAGLLNEQFF. The CDR3 coding sequence is TGTGCCAGTAGTGGGTCAGCGGGACTGCTGAATGAGCAGTTCTTC. Filled out from reference TRBV19 and TRBJ2-1, the complete variable domain reads DGGITQSPKYLFRKEGQNVTLSCEQNLNHDAMYWYRQDPGQGLRLIYYSQIVNDFQKGDIAEGYSVSREKKESFPLTVTSAQKNPTAFYLCASSGSAGLLNEQFFGPGTRLTVL.

The chain is built from TRBV6-5 and TRBJ2-5, with D maybe TRBD2 (5 bases). V was shortened by 8 bases and J by 4 bases, with 11 bases between the two germline ends. The CDR3 is 12 residues long. Germline lookup yields CDR1 MNHEY and CDR2 SVGAGI. The CDR3 loop is CASRESTETQYF. CDR3 DNA: TGTGCCAGCCGGGAATCGACAGAGACCCAGTACTTC.

The rearrangement joins TRBV11-2 to TRBJ2-3; a weak D match, TRBD1 (5 bases). V shed 2 bases and J shed 6 bases, with 12 bases lying between them. CDR1 SGHAT and CDR2 FQNNGV come from the germline V gene. The CDR3 is 14 residues long. CDR3 amino acids: CASSLSRASDTQYF. DNA of the CDR3: TGTGCCAGCAGCTTATCCAGGGCCTCCGATACGCAGTATTTT.

In its sample, this clone was seen once. The chain has TRBV4-3 and TRBJ1-2, with a tentative D call TRBD1 (5 bases). Trimming stripped 3 bases from V and 8 bases from J, with 13 bases between. Germline V CDR1 and CDR2: LGHNA, YSLEER. The CDR3 loop spans 13 amino acids. For the CDR3, the DNA is TGCGCCAGCAGCCAGATCCAGGGTACCGGCTACACCTTC. Encoded protein: CASSQIQGTGYTF.

The chain has TRBV5-6 and TRBJ2-7; the D gene is possibly TRBD1 (6 bases). The CDR3 has 13 amino acids. V was cut by 2 bases and J by 6 bases, with 12 bases left in between. Germline loops: CDR1 SGHDT, CDR2 YYEEEE. The CDR3 protein is CASSFVAGAEQYF. As DNA, the CDR3 is TGTGCCAGCAGCTTCGTGGCAGGGGCCGAGCAGTACTTC.

In this sample, this clone turned up once. V gene TRBV19 combines with J gene TRBJ2-7; TRBD1 matches 10 bases. Per the germline V gene, CDR1 is LNHDA and CDR2 is SQIVND (reference sequence). There are 14 residues in the CDR3. Trimming cost V 6 bases and J 3 bases; bases outside gene matches: 5. The CDR3 sequence is CASSLGDRGYEQYF. Written as DNA, the CDR3 is TGTGCCAGTAGCCTGGGGGACAGGGGCTACGAGCAGTACTTC.

V usage is TRBV6-5 and J usage is TRBJ1-2, with 7 bases aligning to TRBD1. Trimming cost V 5 bases and J 1 base; bases outside gene matches: 7. The CDR3 spans 15 residues. From germline, CDR1 is MNHEY and CDR2 SVGAGI. CDR3 sequence: CASSPRTGFNYGYTF. The DNA of the CDR3 is TGTGCCAGCAGTCCTAGGACAGGCTTTAACTATGGCTACACCTTC.

With respect to this clone: Other nucleotide sequences from this sample produce the same CDR3. The CDR3 here is CASSLLAGGPYEQYF. The CDR3 coding sequence is TGTGCCAGCAGCCTCCTAGCGGGAGGGCCCTACGAGCAGTACTTC. The rearrangement links TRBV14 to TRBJ2-7; 12 bases match TRBD2. The germline V gene has CDR1 SGHDN and CDR2 FVKESK. This CDR3 is 15 amino acids long. J gave up 2 bases and V 4 bases, and 3 bases lay outside the gene matches.

The chain uses TRBV29-1 and TRBJ2-1; 9 nucleotides agree with TRBD2. Trimming removed 2 bases from V and 6 bases from J; junction bases left unmatched: 8. This CDR3 contains 15 residues. Germline V gene lookup returns CDR1 SQVTM and CDR2 ANQGSEA. CDR3 DNA sequence: TGCAGCGTTGAAAGGTCGACTAGCGGCCCCAATGAGCAGTTCTTC. Protein sequence: CSVERSTSGPNEQFF.

The rearrangement links TRBV9 to TRBJ2-1, with TRBD2 matching 7 bases. Germline V CDR1 and CDR2: SGDLS, YYNGEE. The CDR3 spans 13 residues. With V trimmed by 0 bases and J by 10 bases, 4 bases remained unmatched. The CDR3 coding sequence is TGTGCCAGCAGCGTAGGGGACTACCCGGAGCAGTTCTTC. It is translated as CASSVGDYPEQFF. The variable domain in full, completed from reference TRBV9 and TRBJ2-1, reads DSGVTQTPKHLITATGQRVTLRCSPRSGDLSVYWYQQSLDQGLQFLIQYYNGEERAKGNILERFSAQQFPDLHSELNLSSLELGDSALYFCASSVGDYPEQFFGPGTRLTVL.

The chain uses TRBV4-3 and TRBJ2-5, with TRBD2 as a possible D gene (5 bases). The DNA end favors TRBJ2-7, so the J call may be wrong. Germline values: CDR1 LGHNA, CDR2 YSLEER. This CDR3 is built from 14 residues. Here the CDR3 reads CASSQDPGLAEQYF. The CDR3 DNA reads TGCGCCAGCAGCCAAGATCCGGGTCTAGCCGAGCAGTACTTC.

J is TRBJ2-1 and V is TRBV6-4; 11 bases are a match to TRBD2. The germline CDR1 and CDR2 sequences are MRHNA and SNTAGT. The junction had 7 bases not matched to a gene; V was cut back by 4 bases and J by 8 bases. The CDR3 is made up of 15 amino acids. The CDR3: CASSVNSGRADEQFF. The CDR3 DNA reads TGTGCCAGCAGTGTTAATAGCGGGAGGGCCGATGAGCAGTTCTTC.

The rearrangement links TRBV19 to TRBJ2-3; 8 bases line up with TRBD1. From germline, CDR1 is LNHDA and CDR2 SQIVND (reference sequence). The CDR3 contains 17 residues. Trimming cost V 3 bases and J 2 bases; bases outside gene matches: 10. CDR3 residues: CASSIWLMQGATDTQYF. In nucleotides, the CDR3 is TGTGCCAGTAGTATCTGGTTAATGCAGGGGGCCACAGATACGCAGTATTTT.

The chain has TRBV9 and TRBJ2-3, with a possible D match to TRBD2 (5 bases). The germline V gene has CDR1 SGDLS and CDR2 YYNGEE. Trimming stripped 4 bases from V and 5 bases from J, with 14 bases between. The CDR3 has 14 amino acids. CDR3 DNA: TGTGCCAGCAGCTTATTCGGGGTGGAAGATACGCAGTATTTT. This encodes CASSLFGVEDTQYF.

V gene TRBV10-3 combines with J gene TRBJ2-7; 10 bases line up with TRBD1. CDR3 length: 13 residues. J gave up 4 bases and V 11 bases, and 8 bases lay outside the gene matches. Looked up from germline, CDR1 is ENHRY and CDR2 is SYGVKD. The CDR3 DNA follows: TGTGCCTCTAGGACAGGGGGTGCTTACGAGCAGTACTTC. It yields the protein CASRTGGAYEQYF.

The gene calls are TRBV5-1 and TRBJ2-3; TRBD1 might be the D (6 bases). CDR3 size: 16 residues. Trimming took off 2 bases at V and 2 bases at J, with 15 bases between the two ends. Germline V lookup: CDR1 SGHRS, CDR2 YFSETQ. The CDR3 DNA reads as TGCGCCAGCAGCTTACAAACAGGGCCCCCCACAGATACGCAGTATTTT. This encodes CASSLQTGPPTDTQYF. Combining the CDR3 with reference TRBV5-1 and TRBJ2-3 gives the whole variable domain KAGVTQTPRYLIKTRGQQVTLSCSPISGHRSVSWYQQTPGQGLQFLFEYFSETQRNKGNFPGRFSGRQFSNSRSEMNVSTLELGDSALYLCASSLQTGPPTDTQYFGPGTRLTVL.

The CDR3, as DNA: TGTGCCTGGAGTGGTACAGGGTTCGTTGGCAATGAGCAGTTCTTC. This codes for CAWSGTGFVGNEQFF. The chain employs TRBV30 and TRBJ2-1, with TRBD1 as a possible D gene (6 bases). The germline V and J ends were trimmed by 1 base and 6 bases, with 16 bases remaining between them. The germline V gene encodes CDR1 GTSNPN and CDR2 SVGIG (reference sequence). CDR3 length: 15 amino acids.